One T cell receptor beta chain is described in this entry. There are 13 residues in the CDR3. Trimming shortened V by 9 bases and J by 3 bases, and 11 bases separated the two germline ends. Germline CDR1 is SNHLY and CDR2 is FYNNEI. This specimen comes from a study of blood T cell repertoires in COVID-19. Background on the study: There were acute and convalescent COVID-19 samples, and they came from the United States, Italy and Spain. The cDNA or gDNA used as material had been derived from T cells, B-cell-depleted T cells, or PBMCs.

TCRdb's copy holds only in-frame clones and misses some; the assay was immunoSEQ multiplex PCR. The table records about 230,000 clones, about four fifths of them present only once. The sequencing sample was made of peripheral blood. V usage is TRBV2 and J usage is TRBJ1-4, with D possibly being TRBD1 (6 bases). The origin of this receptor is a man in his fifties or sixties with active or convalescent COVID-19. CDR3 DNA: TGTGCCAGTTACAGGGTTGCTAATGAAAAACTGTTTTTT. Its protein is CASYRVANEKLFF.